This TCR beta chain was identified in a study of blood T cell repertoires in COVID-19. Per the authors' pipeline: Estimates of nucleated cell counts were drawn from the amplification of reference gene primers. The protocol was immunoSEQ multiplex PCR, while the TCRdb copy is restricted to in-frame clones and leaves out a portion. V and J calls and clone size come straight from that table; D and trimming were deduced from the DNA. In the table there are roughly 150,000 clones, approximately 84% of which are singletons. Enrolled during active infection, Seattle patients were then followed longitudinally. Germline CDR1 and CDR2: MDHEN and SYDVKM. The V gene end was trimmed by 5 bases and the J gene end by 2 bases; junction bases not matched to a gene: 6. The CDR3 has 16 amino acids.

The source is a woman aged 45-59 years with COVID-19, enrolled during active disease. The sequenced sample was peripheral blood. This chain connects TRBV28 to TRBJ2-5; the match to TRBD1 covers 12 bases. DNA of the CDR3: TGTGCCAGCAGTAACCGGGACAGGGGGCCGCAAGAGACCCAGTACTTC. Encoded protein: CASSNRDRGPQETQYF.